This T cell receptor beta chain is from a study of T cell responses to AZD1222 COVID-19 vaccine. Some clones are missing from TCRdb's copy, which holds only in-frame ones; the method was immunoSEQ multiplex PCR. The data contain 200,000 or so clones, roughly 91% of them singletons. This clone was detected once. The antigen is unknown. Study-level results: In the spike-specific TCR repertoire, nearly half reportedly target unmutated variant regions. Most donors were white British, females outnumbered males, and clonal diversity was possibly underestimated.

V lost 0 bases, J lost 4 bases, and 9 bases lay in between. The CDR3 is made up of 14 amino acids. From germline, CDR1 is ENHRY and CDR2 SYGVKD. The sample was peripheral blood, taken on day 0 of AZD1222 vaccination. The gene calls are TRBV10-3 and TRBJ1-2, with a possible D match to TRBD1 (5 bases). This TCR derives from an adult in good health. As DNA, the CDR3 is TGTGCCATCAGTGAGTCGAAGGGGCCCTATGGCTACACCTTC. As protein: CAISESKGPYGYTF.